These 18 T cell receptor beta chains were sequenced from one sample in a study of regulatory T cells in long-lasting Graves disease. Time point denoted: newly diagnosed GD, antithyroid drugs for less than 3 months. PBMC RNA served as the TCR library source. Construction of the TCR beta libraries employed iRepertoire HTBI primers in conjunction with Arm-PCR of CDR3 regions. MiXCR, applied by TCRdb to the multiplex PCR reads, yields one record per CDR3 protein. Here the sample spans hundreds of thousands of distinct CDR3 sequences, around 17% being singletons. Separately, the same data were catalogued under a study of T cells in Graves' hyperthyroidism and ophthalmopathy.

The sequencing here drew on peripheral blood mononuclear cells (PBMCs), taken at new diagnosis, from a patient treated with antithyroid drugs. Receptors originate from a woman in her twenties or thirties with Graves disease.

The J gene is TRBJ2-2, the V gene TRBV5-1; D remains ambiguous. Between the trimmed V and J ends, which lost 2 bases and 6 bases, there was a span of 14 bases. The CDR3 covers 15 residues. From germline, CDR1 is SGHRS and CDR2 YFSETQ. The CDR3 region is CASSLGQSAAGELFF. As DNA, the CDR3 is TGCGCCAGCAGCTTAGGGCAGTCGGCTGCCGGGGAGCTGTTTTTT.

This clonotype was recorded at least ten times. The chain combines TRBV18 with TRBJ2-1; 7 positions match TRBD1. The junction had 6 bases not matched to a gene; V was cut back by 4 bases and J by 6 bases. This CDR3 comprises 14 residues. Germline V lookup: CDR1 KGHSH, CDR2 LQKENI. CDR3 nucleotide sequence: TGTGCCAGCTCACGCGACCGACAGGGCAATGAGCAGTTCTTC. It codes for CASSRDRQGNEQFF.

The V gene is TRBV6-9, the J gene TRBJ2-2, with 10 bases lining up with TRBD1. CDR1 MNHGY and CDR2 SVAAGI come from the germline V gene. With 2 bases clipped from V and 5 bases from J, the junction kept 5 bases outside the gene matches. The CDR3 length is 16 residues. The CDR3 DNA reads as TGTGCCAGCAGTTATCCCCGGGGACAGGGGACCGGGGAGCTGTTTTTT. Protein sequence: CASSYPRGQGTGELFF.

This clonotype was detected ten times or more. This chain joins TRBV9 and TRBJ2-1; D perhaps matches TRBD2 (5 bases). This CDR3 contains 16 residues. Trimming shortened V by 0 bases and J by 0 bases, and 10 bases separated the two germline ends. Germline assignment: CDR1 SGDLS and CDR2 YYNGEE. The CDR3 region has the DNA TGTGCCAGCAGCGTAGGCCCGGGAATCTCCTACAATGAGCAGTTCTTC. Amino acid sequence: CASSVGPGISYNEQFF. Drawing the rest from reference TRBV9 and TRBJ2-1, the complete variable domain is DSGVTQTPKHLITATGQRVTLRCSPRSGDLSVYWYQQSLDQGLQFLIQYYNGEERAKGNILERFSAQQFPDLHSELNLSSLELGDSALYFCASSVGPGISYNEQFFGPGTRLTVL.

J is TRBJ2-7 and V is TRBV3-1, with D perhaps matching TRBD2 (5 bases). This CDR3 contains 12 residues. Germline lookup yields CDR1 LGHDT and CDR2 YNNKEL (reference sequence). Trimming took off 3 bases at V and 9 bases at J, with 12 bases between the two ends. The CDR3 is CASSHGGGGQYF. As DNA, the CDR3 is TGTGCCAGCAGCCACGGAGGCGGCGGGCAGTACTTC.

This clonotype was recorded at least ten times. This chain joins TRBV2 and TRBJ2-1; 10 nucleotides agree with TRBD1. Trimming removed 6 bases from V and 1 base from J; junction bases left unmatched: 3. This CDR3 contains 15 residues. Germline-derived CDR1 and CDR2 are SNHLY and FYNNEI. The CDR3 protein is CASRGQGNSYNEQFF. The CDR3 coding sequence is TGTGCCAGCAGGGGACAGGGGAATTCCTACAATGAGCAGTTCTTC.

The chain carries TRBV3-1 and TRBJ1-2; TRBD1 matches 10 bases. CDR3 length: 16 amino acids. With V trimmed by 4 bases and J by 8 bases, 13 bases remained unmatched. CDR1 is LGHDT and CDR2 is YNNKEL in the germline V gene (reference sequence). The CDR3: CASSPGQGILGRGYTF. The CDR3 DNA is TGTGCCAGCAGCCCGGGACAGGGGATATTAGGAAGGGGCTACACCTTC.

This clonotype was detected many times. The chain has TRBV12-3 or TRBV12-4 and TRBJ1-5; D is undetermined. The V end was cut by 5 bases, the J end by 7 bases, with 12 bases between. This CDR3 region has 13 residues. CDR3 coding DNA: TGTGCCAGCAGTAAACGAATCGACCAGCCCCAGCATTTT. Protein product: CASSKRIDQPQHF.

This sequence joins TRBV4-1 and TRBJ1-2; possibly TRBD1 for D (6 bases). The V end was cut by 3 bases, the J end by 3 bases, with 23 bases between. The germline CDR1 and CDR2 sequences are MGHRA and YSYEKL. The CDR3 is 18 amino acids. The CDR3 DNA reads as TGCGCCAGCAGCCATCGGGGGGGGGGCTCTAAGGAATACTATGGCTACACCTTC. This translates into CASSHRGGGSKEYYGYTF.

The chain recombines TRBV6-1 with TRBJ2-3, with 7 bases matching TRBD2. The germline CDR1 and CDR2 sequences are MNHNS and SASEGT. The CDR3 consists of 14 residues. With V trimmed by 11 bases and J by 6 bases, 14 bases remained unmatched. CDR3 amino acids: CAGSPGGVTDTQYF. The CDR3, as DNA: TGTGCCGGCTCACCGGGAGGAGTAACCGATACGCAGTATTTT.

This clonotype showed up just a few times. V and J are TRBV20-1 and TRBJ2-4; D may be TRBD2 (5 bases). The germline V and J ends were trimmed by 3 bases and 3 bases, with 12 bases remaining between them. Germline CDR1 is DFQATT and CDR2 is SNEGSKA (reference sequence). The CDR3 consists of 14 residues. CDR3 DNA: TGCAGTGCTAGCAGAGCGGCAGGCAAAAACATTCAGTACTTC. It is translated as CSASRAAGKNIQYF.

The table lists this clonotype with a few counts. J is TRBJ2-1 and V is TRBV29-1; D is ambiguous. V dropped 8 bases and J dropped 6 bases, with 11 bases sitting between them. The V gene's germline CDR1 is SQVTM and CDR2 ANQGSEA. This CDR3 has 11 residues. CDR3: CSPRWGNEQFF. In DNA, the CDR3 is TGCAGCCCCCGTTGGGGCAATGAGCAGTTCTTC.

Only a few counts were recorded for this clonotype. CDR3 coding DNA: TGTGCCAGCATTCCACAGGGGACCCACGAGCAGTACTTC. The encoded protein is CASIPQGTHEQYF. This chain uses TRBV6-1 with TRBJ2-7; 7 bases are a match to TRBD1. Germline V gene sequence: CDR1 MNHNS, CDR2 SASEGT. CDR3 length: 13 amino acids. Trimming cost V 7 bases and J 5 bases; bases outside gene matches: 8.

This rearrangement joins TRBV25-1 to TRBJ1-2; D ambiguous. The CDR3 runs to 11 residues. Germline V CDR1 and CDR2: MGHDK, SYGVNS. Trimming took 4 bases from V and 8 from J, leaving 8 bases between them. CDR3 protein: CASSAFGGYTF. DNA for the CDR3: TGTGCCAGCAGTGCATTCGGGGGCTACACCTTC.

In its sample, this clonotype was seen many times. The rearrangement joins TRBV2 to TRBJ1-2, with a tentative D call TRBD1 (6 bases). CDR1 is SNHLY, CDR2 FYNNEI, per germline. The CDR3 covers 15 residues. Trimming took off 1 base at V and 6 bases at J, with 15 bases between the two ends. CDR3 coding DNA: TGTGCCAGCAGTGAAGAAGGGGGGCAGGTGGATGGCTACACCTTC. This translates into CASSEEGGQVDGYTF.

In this sample, this clonotype turned up many times. The V call is TRBV5-1, the J call TRBJ1-2, with 9 bases identical to TRBD1. CDR1 is SGHRS and CDR2 is YFSETQ in the germline V gene. V dropped 6 bases and J dropped 8; count of bases not matched to a gene: 20. The CDR3 runs 17 residues. The CDR3 is CASKTGTGFPKGGGYTF. As DNA, the CDR3 is TGCGCCAGCAAAACCGGGACAGGGTTCCCCAAGGGTGGCGGCTACACCTTC.

At least ten counts were recorded for this clonotype. Sequence at one end of the junction differs from germline and may be a read error. V and J are TRBV11-2 and TRBJ2-3; the D gene is possibly TRBD1 (8 bases). Germline V CDR1 and CDR2: SGHAT, FQNNGV. CDR3 length equals 13 residues. In DNA, the CDR3 is TGTGCCAGCAGCTTAATGTTAGGACAGGGAGGGGCTTTT. Translation: CASSLMLGQGGAF.

This clonotype was detected a few times. The chain recombines TRBV6-5 with TRBJ1-2, with D possibly being TRBD1 (5 bases). Germline V lookup: CDR1 MNHEY, CDR2 SVGAGI. Trimming stripped 0 bases from V and 8 bases from J, with 13 bases between. This CDR3 region has 14 residues. In nucleotides, the CDR3 is TGTGCCAGCAGTTACTCCCGACGGGGCAGCGGCTACACCTTC. It yields the protein CASSYSRRGSGYTF.